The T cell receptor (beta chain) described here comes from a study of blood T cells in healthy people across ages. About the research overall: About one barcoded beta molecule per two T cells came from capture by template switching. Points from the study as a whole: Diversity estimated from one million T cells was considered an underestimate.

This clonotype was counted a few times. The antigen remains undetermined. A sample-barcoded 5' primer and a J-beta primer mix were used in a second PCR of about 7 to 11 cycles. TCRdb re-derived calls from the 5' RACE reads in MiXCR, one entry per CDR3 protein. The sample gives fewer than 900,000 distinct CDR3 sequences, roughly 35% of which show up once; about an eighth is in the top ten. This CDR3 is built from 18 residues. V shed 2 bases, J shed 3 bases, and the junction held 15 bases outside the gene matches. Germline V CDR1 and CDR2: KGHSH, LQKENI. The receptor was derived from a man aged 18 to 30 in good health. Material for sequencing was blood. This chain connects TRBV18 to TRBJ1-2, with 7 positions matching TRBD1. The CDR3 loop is CASSPGLISRTGDYGYTF. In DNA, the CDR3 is TGTGCCAGCTCACCAGGATTAATATCACGGACAGGCGACTATGGCTACACCTTC. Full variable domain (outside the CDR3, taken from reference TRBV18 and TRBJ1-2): NAGVMQNPRHLVRRRGQEARLRCSPMKGHSHVYWYRQLPEEGLKFMVYLQKENIIDESGMPKERFSAEFPKEGPSILRIQQVVRGDSAAYFCASSPGLISRTGDYGYTFGSGTRLTVV.